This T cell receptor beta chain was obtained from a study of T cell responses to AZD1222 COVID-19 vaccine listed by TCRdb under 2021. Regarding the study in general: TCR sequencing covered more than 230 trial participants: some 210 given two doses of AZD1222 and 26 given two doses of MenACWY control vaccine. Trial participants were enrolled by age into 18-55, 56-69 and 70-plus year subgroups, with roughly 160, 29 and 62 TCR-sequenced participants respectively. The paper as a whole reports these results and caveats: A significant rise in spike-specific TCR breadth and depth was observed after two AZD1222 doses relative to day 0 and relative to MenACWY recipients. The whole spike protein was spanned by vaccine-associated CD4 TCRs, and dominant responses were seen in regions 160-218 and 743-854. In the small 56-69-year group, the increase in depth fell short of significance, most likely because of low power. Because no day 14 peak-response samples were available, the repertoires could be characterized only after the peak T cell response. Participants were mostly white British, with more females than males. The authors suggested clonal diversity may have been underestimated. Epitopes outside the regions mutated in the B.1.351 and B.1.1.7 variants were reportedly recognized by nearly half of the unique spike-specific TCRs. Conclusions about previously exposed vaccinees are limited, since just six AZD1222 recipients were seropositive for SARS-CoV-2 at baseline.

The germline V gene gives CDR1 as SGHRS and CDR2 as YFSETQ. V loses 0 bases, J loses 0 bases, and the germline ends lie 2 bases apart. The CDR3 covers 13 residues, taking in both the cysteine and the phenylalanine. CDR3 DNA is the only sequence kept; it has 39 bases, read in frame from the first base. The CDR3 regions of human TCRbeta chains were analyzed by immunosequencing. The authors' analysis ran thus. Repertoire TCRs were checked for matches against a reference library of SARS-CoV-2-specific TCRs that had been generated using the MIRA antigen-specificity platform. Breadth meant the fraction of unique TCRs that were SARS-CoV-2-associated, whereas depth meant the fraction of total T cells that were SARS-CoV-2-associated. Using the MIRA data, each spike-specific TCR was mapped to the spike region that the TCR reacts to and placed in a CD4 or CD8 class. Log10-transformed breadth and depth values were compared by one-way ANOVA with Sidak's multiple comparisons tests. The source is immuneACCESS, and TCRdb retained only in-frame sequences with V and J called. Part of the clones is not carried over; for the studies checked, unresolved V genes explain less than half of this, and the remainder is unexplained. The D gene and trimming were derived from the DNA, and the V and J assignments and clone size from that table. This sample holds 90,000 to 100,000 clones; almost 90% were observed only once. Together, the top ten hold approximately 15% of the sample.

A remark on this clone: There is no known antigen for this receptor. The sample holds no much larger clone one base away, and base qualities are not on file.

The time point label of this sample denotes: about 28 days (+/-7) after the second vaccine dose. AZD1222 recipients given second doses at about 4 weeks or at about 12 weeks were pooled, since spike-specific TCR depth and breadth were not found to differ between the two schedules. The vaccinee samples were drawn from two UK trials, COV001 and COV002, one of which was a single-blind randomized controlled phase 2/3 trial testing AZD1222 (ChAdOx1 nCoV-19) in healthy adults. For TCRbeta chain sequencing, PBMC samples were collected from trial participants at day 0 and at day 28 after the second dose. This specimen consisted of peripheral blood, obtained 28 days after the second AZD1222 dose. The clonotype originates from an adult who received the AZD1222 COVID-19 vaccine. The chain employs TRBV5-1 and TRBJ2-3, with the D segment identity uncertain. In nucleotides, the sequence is TGCGCCAGCAGCTTGGTCAGCACAGATACGCAGTATTTT. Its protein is CASSLVSTDTQYF. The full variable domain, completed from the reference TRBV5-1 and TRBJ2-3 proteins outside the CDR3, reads KAGVTQTPRYLIKTRGQQVTLSCSPISGHRSVSWYQQTPGQGLQFLFEYFSETQRNKGNFPGRFSGRQFSNSRSEMNVSTLELGDSALYLCASSLVSTDTQYFGPGTRLTVL.